This record concerns one T cell receptor beta chain sequence. Its antigen is currently unknown. The data belong to a study of early T cells in non-severe SARS-CoV-2 infection. At the level of the study: Investigators sequenced bulk RNA drawn from unsorted whole blood, and chains remained unpaired. Broader study findings: Anti-spike CD8 specificities were favored by VDJdb matching, whose results missed private and CD4 specificities.

Germline values: CDR1 SGHRS, CDR2 YFSETQ. The CDR3 spans 18 residues. The trim removed 4 bases at V and 6 bases at J, leaving 19 bases unmatched. Researchers tagged individual cDNA molecules with unique molecular identifiers. TCRdb passed the 5' RACE reads through MiXCR, listing each CDR3 protein once. The sample consists of about 85,000 distinct CDR3 sequences, approximately 15% of them appearing once. The sequenced material came from whole blood. The chain joins TRBV5-1 to TRBJ1-2; 9 nucleotides align to TRBD1. The source of this sequence is an adult who was a healthcare worker with PCR-confirmed SARS-CoV-2 infection or an uninfected control (not recorded which). The CDR3 region is CASSLMNRGLNQFHGYTF. The CDR3 DNA is TGCGCCAGCAGCCTAATGAACAGGGGGCTGAACCAATTCCATGGCTACACCTTC.